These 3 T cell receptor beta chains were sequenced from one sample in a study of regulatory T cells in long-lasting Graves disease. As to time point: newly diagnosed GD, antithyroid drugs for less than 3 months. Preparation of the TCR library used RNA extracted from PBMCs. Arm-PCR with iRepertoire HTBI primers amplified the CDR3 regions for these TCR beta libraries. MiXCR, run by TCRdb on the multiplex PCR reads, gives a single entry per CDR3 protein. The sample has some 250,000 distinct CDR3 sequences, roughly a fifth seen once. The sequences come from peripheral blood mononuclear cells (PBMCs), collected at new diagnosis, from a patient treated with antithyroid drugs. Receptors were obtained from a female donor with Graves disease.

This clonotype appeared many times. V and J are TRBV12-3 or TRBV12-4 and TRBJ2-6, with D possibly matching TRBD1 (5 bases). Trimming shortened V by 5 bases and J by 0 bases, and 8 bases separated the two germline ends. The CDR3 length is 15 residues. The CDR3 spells CASSVQASGANVLTF. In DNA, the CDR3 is TGTGCCAGCAGTGTACAGGCCTCTGGGGCCAACGTCCTGACTTTC.

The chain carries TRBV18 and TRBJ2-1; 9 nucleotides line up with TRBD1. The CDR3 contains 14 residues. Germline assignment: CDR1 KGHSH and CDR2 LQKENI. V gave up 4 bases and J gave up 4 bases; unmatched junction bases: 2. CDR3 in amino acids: CASSLQGAYNEQFF. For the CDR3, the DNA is TGTGCCAGCTCACTACAGGGGGCTTACAATGAGCAGTTCTTC.

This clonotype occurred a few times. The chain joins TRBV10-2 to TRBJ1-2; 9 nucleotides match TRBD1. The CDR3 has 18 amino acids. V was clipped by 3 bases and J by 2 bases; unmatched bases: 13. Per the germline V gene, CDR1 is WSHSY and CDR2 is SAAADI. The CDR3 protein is CASSDSGQGRVWNYGYTF. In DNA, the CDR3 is TGCGCCAGCAGTGACTCGGGACAGGGTAGGGTGTGGAACTATGGCTACACCTTC.